The text below deals with one T cell receptor (beta chain). It has no known antigen specificity. Base quality data are lacking; no much larger clone is found one base away. High-throughput TCRbeta CDR3 sequencing of frozen genomic DNA was performed by immunoSEQ, with PCR amplification, mapping, bias correction and internal controls included. The source study handled its data this way. Only productive rearrangements were retained, with each unique TCRbeta sequence defined by its CDR3 nucleotide sequence together with its V and J gene. Donor-reactive sequences required at least 5-fold expansion in CFSE-low cells versus unstimulated pre-transplant cells and at least 0.01% frequency. Minimum frequency thresholds were set for each subject based on the unstimulated sample with the lowest template count, ensuring at least 90% detection power. Jensen-Shannon divergence between the top 1000 TCRbeta sequences after and before transplant was used to measure repertoire turnover. Two-sided Fisher's exact tests were used to test for changes in the detection of donor-reactive sequences. TCRdb obtained this table from immuneACCESS and retained in-frame rearrangements with V and J assigned. These tables miss some clones; where compared with another copy, unresolved V genes account for less than half of the shortfall, and the remainder is unexplained. V, J and clone size are those of that table, while D and trimming were read from the DNA. This sample has fewer than 25,000 clones in its table, and approximately 88% of those were observed once. The top ten hold 10% to 15% of the sample.

The sample's time point, from its label and the paper: pre-transplant. Thawed unstimulated PBMCs were stained for CD3, CD4 and CD8 and FACS-sorted into CD3+CD4+ and CD3+CD8+ populations. All 8 studied subjects were randomized to withdrawal of immunosuppression. Genomic DNA was isolated with the Qiagen DNeasy Blood and Tissue Kit. This entry comes from a study of T cell clones after liver transplantation (dated by TCRdb to between 2018 and 2021). Some background on the complete study: The samples were obtained from ITN030ST, a randomized trial that attempted immunosuppression withdrawal within 2 years after liver transplantation. After a pre-transplant mixed lymphocyte reaction, TCRbeta sequencing was used to pinpoint donor-reactive T cell clones, which were subsequently tracked in post-transplant blood. As an antigen-independent comparator for the donor-reactive sequences, third party-reactive TCRbeta sequences from pre-transplant MLRs were identified as well. Of the eight recipients, a few were HCV-positive, while the remaining recipients had been transplanted for non-autoimmune, non-viral indications. No induction therapy was given to the subjects, and standard immunosuppression was administered until randomization at 12-24 months post-transplant. Tolerance was defined as complete immunosuppression withdrawal for at least one year with no rise in liver enzymes beyond twice the upper limit of normal. Blood samples were taken pre-transplant, pre-randomization before withdrawal, and post-randomization after full withdrawal or failed withdrawal. The studied cohort comprised 8 liver transplant recipients, 3 classified as tolerant and 5 as non-tolerant. Overall study outcomes, separate from this receptor: After accounting for repertoire turnover, donor-reactive detection was significantly reduced in 7 of 8 subjects for CD4 and 8 of 8 for CD8. In two subjects, low numbers of available donor cells limited the measurable donor-reactive repertoire. Because of small, heterogeneous patient numbers and non-standardized post-transplant time points, the conclusions were only preliminary. Circulating donor-reactive CD4 TCRbeta sequences fell significantly post-transplant in 5 of 8 subjects, irrespective of tolerance or HCV status. Donor-reactive sequences declined more than third party-reactive ones, suggesting partial antigen-specific deletion unrelated to withdrawal success. Without allograft tissue specimens, donor-reactive T cells may have migrated into the graft rather than being deleted.

The CDR3 sequence holds 15 residues, the cysteine and phenylalanine included. CDR3 DNA only is kept here, 45 bases in frame from base 1. The V end loses 3 bases and the J end loses 10 bases, and a stretch of 19 bases separates them. CDR1 is given as LNHDA and CDR2 as SQIVND, both from the germline V gene (reference sequence). Specimen: CD8+ T cells from blood, collected before liver transplant. The clonotype comes from a human donor who received a liver transplant. The rearranged segments are TRBV19 and TRBJ2-1; TRBD1 is a possible D gene, resting on 6 matching bases. CDR3 sequence: CASSMGTGTPYEQFF. The DNA sequence follows: TGTGCCAGTAGTATGGGAACGGGGACACCTTACGAGCAGTTCTTC.